This T cell receptor beta chain appears in the sequencing data of a study of early T cells in non-severe SARS-CoV-2 infection. CDR3 length: 12 amino acids. Germline V gives CDR1 SGHDN, CDR2 FVKESK. The ends lost 5 bases at V and 5 bases at J; junction bases unmatched: 3. This clonotype has a count of ten or more. TCRdb redid the calling of the 5' RACE reads with MiXCR, one entry per CDR3 protein. The data contain some 97,000 distinct CDR3 sequences, 9.5% to 11% of them seen just once; the ten biggest clones take up roughly 4.5%. J is TRBJ2-7 and V is TRBV14, with 7 bases aligning to TRBD1. The specimen was whole blood, collected at baseline. The source of this sequence is an adult who was a healthcare worker with PCR-confirmed SARS-CoV-2 infection or an uninfected control (not recorded which). The CDR3 reads CASSSTGDEQYF. The CDR3 DNA follows: TGTGCCAGCAGCTCCACAGGGGACGAGCAGTACTTC.